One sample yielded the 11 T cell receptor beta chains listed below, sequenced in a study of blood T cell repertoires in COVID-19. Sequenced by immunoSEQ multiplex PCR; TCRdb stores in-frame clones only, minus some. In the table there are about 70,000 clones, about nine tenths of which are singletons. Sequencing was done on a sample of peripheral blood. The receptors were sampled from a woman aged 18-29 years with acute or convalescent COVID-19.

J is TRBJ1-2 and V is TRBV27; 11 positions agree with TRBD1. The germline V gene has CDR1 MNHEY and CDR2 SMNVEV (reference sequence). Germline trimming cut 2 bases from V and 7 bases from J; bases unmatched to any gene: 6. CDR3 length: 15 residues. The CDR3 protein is CASSLGQGAISGYTF. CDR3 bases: TGTGCCAGCAGTTTAGGACAGGGGGCGATCAGTGGCTACACCTTC.

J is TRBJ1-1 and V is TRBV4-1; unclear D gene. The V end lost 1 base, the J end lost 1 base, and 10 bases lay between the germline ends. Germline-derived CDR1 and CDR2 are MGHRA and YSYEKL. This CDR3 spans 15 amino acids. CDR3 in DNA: TGCGCCAGCAGCCAAGGCCGCAGTCCGAACACTGAAGCTTTCTTT. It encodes CASSQGRSPNTEAFF.

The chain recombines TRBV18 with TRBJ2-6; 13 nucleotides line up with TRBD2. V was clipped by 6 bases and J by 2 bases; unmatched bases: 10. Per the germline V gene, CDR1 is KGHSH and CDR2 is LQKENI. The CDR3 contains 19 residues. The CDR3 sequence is CASSPRTSGSWTGANVLTF. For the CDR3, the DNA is TGTGCCAGCTCCCCCCGGACTAGCGGGAGTTGGACTGGGGCCAACGTCCTGACTTTC.

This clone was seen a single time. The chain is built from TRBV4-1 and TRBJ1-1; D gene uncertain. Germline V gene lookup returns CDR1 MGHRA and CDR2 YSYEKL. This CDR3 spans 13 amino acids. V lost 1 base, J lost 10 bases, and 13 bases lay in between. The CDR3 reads CASSQGGSLGAFF. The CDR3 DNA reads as TGCGCCAGCAGCCAAGGAGGCAGTCTCGGAGCTTTCTTT.

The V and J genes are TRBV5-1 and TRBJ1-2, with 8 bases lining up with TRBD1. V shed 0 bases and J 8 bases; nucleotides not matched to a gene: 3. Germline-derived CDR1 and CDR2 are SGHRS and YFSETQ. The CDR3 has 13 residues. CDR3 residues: CASSLGQGLGYTF. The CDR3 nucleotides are TGCGCCAGCAGCTTGGGACAGGGGCTGGGCTACACCTTC. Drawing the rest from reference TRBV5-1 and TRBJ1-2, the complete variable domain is KAGVTQTPRYLIKTRGQQVTLSCSPISGHRSVSWYQQTPGQGLQFLFEYFSETQRNKGNFPGRFSGRQFSNSRSEMNVSTLELGDSALYLCASSLGQGLGYTFGSGTRLTVV.

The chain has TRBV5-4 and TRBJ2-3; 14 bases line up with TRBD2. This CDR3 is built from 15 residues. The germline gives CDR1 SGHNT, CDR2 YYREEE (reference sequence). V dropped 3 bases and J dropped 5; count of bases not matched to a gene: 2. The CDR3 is CASSSGLAGVDTQYF. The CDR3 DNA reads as TGTGCCAGCAGCTCGGGACTAGCGGGAGTAGATACGCAGTATTTT.

In DNA form, the CDR3 reads TGCAGCGTGGCAGACAGGGGGCCCTACAATGAGCAGTTCTTC. Translating gives CSVADRGPYNEQFF. The genes are TRBV29-1 and TRBJ2-1, with 10 bases fitting TRBD1. CDR1 is SQVTM, CDR2 ANQGSEA, per germline. The V gene end was trimmed by 6 bases and the J gene end by 2 bases; junction bases not matched to a gene: 4. The CDR3 runs 14 residues.

The CDR3 sequence is CASSFGARNEQFF. The CDR3 DNA reads as TGTGCCAGCAGTTTTGGAGCGCGCAATGAGCAGTTCTTC. The chain employs TRBV12-3 or TRBV12-4 and TRBJ2-1; the D is unclear. The germline V and J ends were trimmed by 3 bases and 6 bases, with 9 bases remaining between them. CDR3 size: 13 residues.

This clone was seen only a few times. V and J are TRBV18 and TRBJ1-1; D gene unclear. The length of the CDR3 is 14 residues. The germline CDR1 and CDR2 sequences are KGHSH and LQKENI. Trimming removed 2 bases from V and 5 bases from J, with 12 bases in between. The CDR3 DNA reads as TGTGCCAGCTCACCAAATCATGCGGGGACTGAAGCTTTCTTT. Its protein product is CASSPNHAGTEAFF.

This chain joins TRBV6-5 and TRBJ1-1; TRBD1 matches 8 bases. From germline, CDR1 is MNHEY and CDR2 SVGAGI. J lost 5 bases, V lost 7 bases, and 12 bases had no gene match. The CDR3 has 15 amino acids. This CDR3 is CASTQGAGGWTEAFF. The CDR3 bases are TGTGCCAGCACGCAGGGGGCAGGGGGATGGACTGAAGCTTTCTTT.

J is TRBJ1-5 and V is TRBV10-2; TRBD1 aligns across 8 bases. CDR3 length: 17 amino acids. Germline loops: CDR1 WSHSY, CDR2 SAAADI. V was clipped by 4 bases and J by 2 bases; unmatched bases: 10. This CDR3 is CASSAIDRGIGNQPQHF. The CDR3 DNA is TGCGCCAGCAGTGCAATCGACAGGGGAATCGGCAATCAGCCCCAGCATTTT.